The TCR beta chain under discussion was sequenced for a study of a mutant IDH1 vaccine in newly diagnosed glioma. In the study overall: Treated patients had a mean age of approximately 40 years and a roughly 60% male, roughly 40% female split. Prior therapy was radiotherapy, temozolomide, or both; most received both.

Losses at the gene ends were 6 bases for V and 8 bases for J; bases not matched to a gene: 8. Germline values: CDR1 MRHNA, CDR2 SNTAGT. The CDR3 runs to 14 residues. Time point: baseline, week 1 (first vaccination visit). Treatment meaning: pre-vaccination baseline after standard-of-care therapy. The repertoire was sequenced with immunoSEQ multiplex PCR; TCRdb's copy has only in-frame clones and lacks some. The table has under 80,000 clones, 70% to 90% seen once. This sequence joins TRBV6-4 and TRBJ1-1, with 11 positions matching TRBD1. This receptor was obtained from a man aged 30 to 39 with glioma. Source: PBMCs, taken from a glioma patient treated with radiotherapy, temozolomide or both. This chain's CDR3 is CASRAPGQGGEAFF. CDR3 DNA sequence: TGTGCCAGCAGAGCCCCGGGACAGGGGGGGGAAGCTTTCTTT.